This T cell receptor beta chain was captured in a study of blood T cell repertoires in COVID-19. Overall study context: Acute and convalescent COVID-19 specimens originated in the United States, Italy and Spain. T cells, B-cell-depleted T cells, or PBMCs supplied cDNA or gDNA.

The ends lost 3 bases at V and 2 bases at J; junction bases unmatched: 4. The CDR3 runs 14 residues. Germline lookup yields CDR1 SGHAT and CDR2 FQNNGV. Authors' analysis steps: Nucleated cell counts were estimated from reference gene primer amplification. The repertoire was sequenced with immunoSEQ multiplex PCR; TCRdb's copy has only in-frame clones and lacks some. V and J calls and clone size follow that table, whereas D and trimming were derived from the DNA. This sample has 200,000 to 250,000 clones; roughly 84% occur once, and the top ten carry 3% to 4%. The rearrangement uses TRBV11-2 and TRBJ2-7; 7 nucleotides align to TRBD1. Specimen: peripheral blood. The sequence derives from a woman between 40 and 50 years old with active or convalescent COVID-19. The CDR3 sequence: CASSFRTGAYEQYF. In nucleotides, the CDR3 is TGTGCCAGCAGCTTCCGGACAGGAGCCTACGAGCAGTACTTC.